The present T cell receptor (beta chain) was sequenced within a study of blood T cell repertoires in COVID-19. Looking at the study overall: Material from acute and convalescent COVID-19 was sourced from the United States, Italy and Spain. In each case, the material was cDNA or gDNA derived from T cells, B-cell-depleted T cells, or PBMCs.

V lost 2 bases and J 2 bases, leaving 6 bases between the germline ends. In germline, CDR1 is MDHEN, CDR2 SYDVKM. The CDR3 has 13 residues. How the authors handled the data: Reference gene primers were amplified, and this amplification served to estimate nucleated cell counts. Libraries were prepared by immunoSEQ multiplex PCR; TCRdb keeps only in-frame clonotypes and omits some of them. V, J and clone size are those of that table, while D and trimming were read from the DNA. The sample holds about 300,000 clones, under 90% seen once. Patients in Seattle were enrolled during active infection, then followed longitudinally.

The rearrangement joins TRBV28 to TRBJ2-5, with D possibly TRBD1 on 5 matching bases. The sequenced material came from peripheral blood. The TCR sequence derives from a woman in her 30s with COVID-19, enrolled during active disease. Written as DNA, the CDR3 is TGTGCCAGCAGTTTACCAGGGCAAGAGACCCAGTACTTC. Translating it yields CASSLPGQETQYF.